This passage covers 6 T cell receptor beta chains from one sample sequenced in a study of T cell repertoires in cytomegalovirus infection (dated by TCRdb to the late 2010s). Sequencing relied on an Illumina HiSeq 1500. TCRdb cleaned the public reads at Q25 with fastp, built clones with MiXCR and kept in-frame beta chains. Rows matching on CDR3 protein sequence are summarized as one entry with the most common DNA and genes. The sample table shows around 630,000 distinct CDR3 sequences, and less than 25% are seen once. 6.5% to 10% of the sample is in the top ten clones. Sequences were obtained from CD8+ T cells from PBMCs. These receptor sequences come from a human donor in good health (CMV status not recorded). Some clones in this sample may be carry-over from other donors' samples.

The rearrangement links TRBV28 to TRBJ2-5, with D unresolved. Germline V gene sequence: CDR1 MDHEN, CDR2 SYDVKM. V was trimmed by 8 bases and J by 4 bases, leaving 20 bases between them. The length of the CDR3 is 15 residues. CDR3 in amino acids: CASRKGLAVGETQYF. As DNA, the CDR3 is TGTGCCAGCCGCAAGGGCCTGGCGGTAGGAGAGACCCAGTACTTC.

CDR3 loop: CASSPRGGTSRNEQFF. The CDR3 DNA reads as TGCGCCAGCAGCCCCCGAGGAGGGACGTCGAGGAATGAGCAGTTCTTC. The gene calls are TRBV4-1 and TRBJ2-1, with D possibly matching TRBD2 (6 bases). The germline V and J ends were trimmed by 4 bases and 7 bases, with 20 bases remaining between them. The germline V gene encodes CDR1 MGHRA and CDR2 YSYEKL. This CDR3 contains 16 residues.

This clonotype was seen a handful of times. CDR3 amino acids: CSAHPDLDASTDTQYF. CDR3 in DNA: TGCAGTGCCCACCCCGACCTGGACGCGAGCACAGATACGCAGTATTTT. This rearrangement joins TRBV20-1 to TRBJ2-3, with no clear D. V was clipped by 6 bases and J by 0 bases, with 19 bases between them. This CDR3 has 16 amino acids. Germline-derived CDR1 and CDR2 are DFQATT and SNEGSKA (reference sequence).

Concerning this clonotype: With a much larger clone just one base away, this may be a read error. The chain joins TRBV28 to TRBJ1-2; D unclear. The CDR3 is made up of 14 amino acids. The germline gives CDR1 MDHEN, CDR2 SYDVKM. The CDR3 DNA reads TGTGTCACCTTGGGGAGGGTGGGGTGGTATGGCTACACCTTC. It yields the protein CVTLGRVGWYGYTF.

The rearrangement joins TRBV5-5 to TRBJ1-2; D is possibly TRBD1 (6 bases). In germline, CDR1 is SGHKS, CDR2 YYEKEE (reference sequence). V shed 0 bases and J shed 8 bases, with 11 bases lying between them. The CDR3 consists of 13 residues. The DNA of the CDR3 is TGTGCCAGCAGCTTGGGCAGGGGAAGGGGCTACACCTTC. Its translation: CASSLGRGRGYTF.

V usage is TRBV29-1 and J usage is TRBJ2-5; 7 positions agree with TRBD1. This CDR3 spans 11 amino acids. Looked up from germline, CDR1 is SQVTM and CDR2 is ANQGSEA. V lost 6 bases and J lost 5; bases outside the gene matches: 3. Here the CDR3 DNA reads TGCAGCGTGACAGGGTTGGAGACCCAGTACTTC. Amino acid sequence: CSVTGLETQYF. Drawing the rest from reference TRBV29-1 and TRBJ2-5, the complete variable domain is SAVISQKPSRDICQRGTSLTIQCQVDSQVTMMFWYRQQPGQSLTLIATANQGSEATYESGFVIDKFPISRPNLTFSTLTVSNMSPEDSSIYLCSVTGLETQYFGPGTRLLVL.